This entry lists 28 T cell receptor beta chains sequenced from one sample in a study of T cells in Graves' hyperthyroidism and ophthalmopathy. TCR beta CDR3 region amplification was performed from RNA transcripts. Using the HTBI primer set, a first-round RT-PCR was run on the TCR CDR3. TCRdb used MiXCR to reprocess the multiplex PCR reads, holding one entry per CDR3 protein. The top ten clones hold roughly 24% of a sample with roughly 300,000 distinct CDR3 sequences, around 14% of them seen once. Sequenced input: blood. Every receptor here comes from a woman in her twenties or thirties with Graves' hyperthyroidism.

This clonotype was seen repeatedly, ten times or more. V and J are TRBV10-1 and TRBJ2-7; 9 nucleotides agree with TRBD1. CDR1 WNHNN and CDR2 SYGVQD come from the germline V gene (reference sequence). With V trimmed by 3 bases and J by 5 bases, 8 bases remained unmatched. The CDR3 length is 15 residues. CDR3 in amino acids: CASSDRGTGSHEQYF. Here the CDR3 DNA reads TGCGCCAGCAGTGATCGCGGGACAGGGTCCCACGAGCAGTACTTC.

This clonotype was seen repeatedly, ten times or more. The CDR3 DNA sequence: TGTGCCAGCAGCTCGGGACAGCAAGAGACCCAGTACTTC. It codes for CASSSGQQETQYF. This sequence joins TRBV7-3 and TRBJ2-5, with 7 bases that match TRBD1. The CDR3 totals 13 residues. V was pared by 4 bases and J by 2 bases, with 1 base of the junction left unmatched. Germline V gives CDR1 SGHTA, CDR2 FQGTGA.

The rearrangement links TRBV28 to TRBJ2-1; D perhaps matches TRBD2 (6 bases). This CDR3 region has 14 residues. Trimming took off 10 bases at V and 3 bases at J, with 16 bases between the two ends. CDR1 MDHEN and CDR2 SYDVKM come from the germline V gene. The CDR3 loop is CATILGTLYNEQFF. The CDR3 region has the DNA TGTGCCACCATCCTCGGGACTCTCTACAATGAGCAGTTCTTC.

The gene calls are TRBV11-2 and TRBJ2-2; D is unresolved. Germline lookup yields CDR1 SGHAT and CDR2 FQNNGV. The CDR3 consists of 16 residues. V lost 6 bases, J lost 5 bases, and 19 bases lay in between. For the CDR3, the DNA is TGTGCCAGCAGTAAAGGCAGGTTATATTCGACCGGGGAGCTGTTTTTT. It specifies CASSKGRLYSTGELFF.

This clonotype has only a few counts. V usage is TRBV28 and J usage is TRBJ2-4; D possibly corresponds to TRBD1 (6 bases). CDR1 is MDHEN, CDR2 SYDVKM, per germline. The CDR3 length is 17 residues. V was shortened by 10 bases and J by 2 bases, with 24 bases between the two germline ends. The CDR3 loop reads CATGGREGVRTKNIQYF. For the CDR3, the DNA is TGTGCCACTGGGGGCAGGGAAGGAGTAAGGACCAAAAACATTCAGTACTTC.

This clonotype was seen repeatedly, ten times or more. The rearrangement uses TRBV12-3 or TRBV12-4 and TRBJ2-3; D may be TRBD2 (6 bases). This CDR3 is 18 amino acids long. The germline V and J ends were trimmed by 11 bases and 0 bases, with 27 bases remaining between them. The CDR3 is CAPGDPINLKLSTDTQYF. The CDR3 nucleotides are TGTGCCCCGGGGGATCCGATAAACCTTAAACTTAGCACAGATACGCAGTATTTT.

Many counts were recorded for this clonotype. V and J are TRBV18 and TRBJ2-1; TRBD2 matches at 9 bases. Germline values: CDR1 KGHSH, CDR2 LQKENI. The CDR3 length is 16 residues. The ends lost 3 bases at V and 3 bases at J; junction bases unmatched: 6. CDR3 DNA sequence: TGTGCCAGCTCACCGGTGACTAGCGGATACTACAATGAGCAGTTCTTC. It yields the protein CASSPVTSGYYNEQFF.

V and J are TRBV28 and TRBJ2-7; weak D call: TRBD2 (5 bases). With 5 bases removed from V and 7 bases from J, the gap between germline ends came to 15 bases. This CDR3 spans 13 amino acids. Germline V gives CDR1 MDHEN, CDR2 SYDVKM. CDR3 loop: CASSESTRSEQYF. Here the CDR3 DNA reads TGTGCCAGCAGTGAATCTACTAGGTCGGAGCAGTACTTC.

This clonotype appeared many times. The chain carries TRBV2 and TRBJ1-1; TRBD1 agrees at 7 bases. Looked up from germline, CDR1 is SNHLY and CDR2 is FYNNEI. The CDR3 spans 14 residues. V was pared by 7 bases and J by 5 bases, with 10 bases of the junction left unmatched. CDR3 nucleotide sequence: TGTGCCAGCACGCCCCAGGGGGGTCGTACTGAAGCTTTCTTT. As protein: CASTPQGGRTEAFF. The entire variable domain, with the rest obtained from reference TRBV2 and TRBJ1-1, is as follows: EPEVTQTPSHQVTQMGQEVILRCVPISNHLYFYWYRQILGQKVEFLVSFYNNEISEKSEIFDDQFSVERPDGSNFTLKIRSTKLEDSAMYFCASTPQGGRTEAFFGQGTRLTVV.

In its sample, this clonotype was seen many times. This chain joins TRBV7-8 and TRBJ2-3, with 7 bases fitting TRBD1. J was trimmed by 5 bases and V by 1 base; bases with no gene match: 9. The germline V gene has CDR1 SGHVS and CDR2 FQNEAQ. CDR3 length: 16 residues. The CDR3 loop reads CASSLGTLRGLDTQYF. DNA of the CDR3: TGTGCCAGCAGCTTAGGGACTTTAAGGGGGCTAGATACGCAGTATTTT.

At least ten counts were recorded for this clonotype. J is TRBJ2-7 and V is TRBV5-5; D possibly corresponds to TRBD2 (6 bases). The CDR3 runs to 14 residues. From germline, CDR1 is SGHKS and CDR2 YYEKEE (reference sequence). Trimming stripped 4 bases from V and 3 bases from J, with 14 bases between. CDR3 sequence reads: CASSREWGNYEQYF. CDR3 nucleotides: TGTGCCAGCAGCCGGGAGTGGGGGAACTACGAGCAGTACTTC.

In this sample, this clonotype turned up many times. This chain uses TRBV12-3 or TRBV12-4 with TRBJ2-3; the D gene is possibly TRBD2 (6 bases). The CDR3 is 17 amino acids. V gave up 7 bases and J gave up 1 base, with 21 bases separating them. CDR3 nucleotides: TGTGCCAGCATTCCGCAACTCGGGGGAGGCGGCACAGATACGCAGTATTTT. Its translation: CASIPQLGGGGTDTQYF.

This clonotype was observed a few times. This chain connects TRBV27 to TRBJ2-5; 7 bases align to TRBD2. The V gene's germline CDR1 is MNHEY and CDR2 SMNVEV (reference sequence). CDR3 length: 16 residues. The V and J ends lost 4 bases and 3 bases, in that order; junction bases with no gene match: 11. The CDR3 region has the DNA TGTGCCAGCAGTTCCTTAGGGAGCGGGAATAAAGAGACCCAGTACTTC. Protein sequence: CASSSLGSGNKETQYF.

J is TRBJ2-2 and V is TRBV10-2, with a weak D call TRBD1 (7 bases). V gave up 10 bases and J gave up 5 bases, with 17 bases separating them. Germline loops: CDR1 WSHSY, CDR2 SAAADI. The CDR3 covers 14 residues. CDR3 sequence (DNA): TGCGCCACCCGGTTGCCAGGGGGGACCGGGGAGCTGTTTTTT. It codes for CATRLPGGTGELFF.

This clonotype was seen many times. The rearrangement uses TRBV27 and TRBJ1-5; D possibly corresponds to TRBD1 (6 bases). CDR1 MNHEY and CDR2 SMNVEV come from the germline V gene (reference sequence). The CDR3 covers 16 residues. V gave up 6 bases and J gave up 0 bases, with 15 bases separating them. CDR3 sequence: CASRKSSTGSNQPQHF. CDR3 in DNA: TGTGCCAGCAGGAAAAGTTCGACAGGTAGCAATCAGCCCCAGCATTTT.

This clonotype came up many times. V usage is TRBV5-1 and J usage is TRBJ2-2; 13 nucleotides agree with TRBD2. The CDR3 is 17 residues long. The germline V gene encodes CDR1 SGHRS and CDR2 YFSETQ. J gave up 7 bases and V 5 bases, and 11 bases lay outside the gene matches. Here the CDR3 reads CASSAGLAGPGSGELFF. As DNA, the CDR3 is TGCGCCAGCAGTGCGGGACTAGCGGGACCAGGTAGCGGGGAGCTGTTTTTT.

This clonotype was observed a few times. V is TRBV20-1 and J is TRBJ2-3, with no clear D. V lost 3 bases, J lost 10 bases, and 8 bases lay in between. The CDR3 is 10 amino acids. Looked up from germline, CDR1 is DFQATT and CDR2 is SNEGSKA (reference sequence). This CDR3 reads CSASSSAQYF. CDR3 in DNA: TGCAGTGCTAGCAGTTCAGCGCAGTATTTT.

In its sample, this clonotype was seen many times. The gene calls are TRBV28 and TRBJ2-5, with TRBD1 matching 9 bases. After removal of 7 bases from V and 4 bases from J, the junction contained 10 bases not matched to a gene. Germline CDR1 and CDR2: MDHEN and SYDVKM. The CDR3 loop spans 15 amino acids. CDR3 protein: CASKKAGTGRETQYF. In DNA, the CDR3 is TGTGCCAGCAAGAAAGCCGGGACAGGGCGAGAGACCCAGTACTTC.

V gene TRBV20-1 combines with J gene TRBJ1-3; possibly TRBD1 for D (5 bases). CDR1 and CDR2 from the germline V gene are DFQATT and SNEGSKA (reference sequence). The CDR3 is 13 amino acids. Deletions cut 2 bases from V and 6 bases from J, with 11 bases between. Here the CDR3 DNA reads TGCAGTGCTAGAAGGGACGGCTCAAACACCATATATTTT. Translating gives CSARRDGSNTIYF.

Many counts were recorded for this clonotype. The J gene is TRBJ1-2, the V gene TRBV20-1; D unclear. CDR1 is DFQATT, CDR2 SNEGSKA, per germline (reference sequence). The V end lost 1 base, the J end lost 2 bases, and 8 bases lay between the germline ends. This CDR3 has 13 residues. CDR3 in amino acids: CSARVGRNYGYTF. The CDR3 nucleotides are TGCAGTGCTAGAGTCGGCAGAAACTATGGCTACACCTTC.

V and J are TRBV28 and TRBJ2-1, with 8 bases identical to TRBD2. The CDR3 contains 13 residues. CDR1 is MDHEN and CDR2 is SYDVKM in the germline V gene. V lost 3 bases and J lost 14; bases outside the gene matches: 9. The CDR3 spells CASSFLAGTAEFF. CDR3 coding DNA: TGTGCCAGCAGTTTCTTAGCGGGGACTGCGGAGTTCTTC. The full variable domain, its missing parts supplied by reference TRBV28 and TRBJ2-1, is DVKVTQSSRYLVKRTGEKVFLECVQDMDHENMFWYRQDPGLGLRLIYFSYDVKMKEKGDIPEGYSVSREKKERFSLILESASTNQTSMYLCASSFLAGTAEFFGPGTRLTVL.

This clonotype came up many times. This sequence joins TRBV6-2 or TRBV6-3 and TRBJ2-1; possibly TRBD2 for D (6 bases). Germline assignment: CDR1 MNHEY and CDR2 SVGEGT. Deletions cut 2 bases from V and 8 bases from J, with 13 bases between. This CDR3 comprises 14 residues. The CDR3 region is CASSYTTRGDEQFF. In DNA, the CDR3 is TGTGCCAGCAGTTACACGACTAGGGGCGATGAGCAGTTCTTC.

At least ten counts were recorded for this clonotype. The rearrangement uses TRBV6-4 and TRBJ2-2; D call uncertain. Deletions cut 0 bases from V and 5 bases from J, with 4 bases between. Germline V lookup: CDR1 MRHNA, CDR2 SNTAGT. The CDR3 is made up of 13 amino acids. CDR3 coding DNA: TGTGCCAGCAGTGACTCTGAGACCGGGGAGCTGTTTTTT. Translating gives CASSDSETGELFF.

The sample holds a few counts of this clonotype. The gene calls are TRBV20-1 and TRBJ2-5, with TRBD2 matching over 11 bases. V shed 5 bases, J shed 4 bases, and the junction held 6 bases outside the gene matches. The germline V gene encodes CDR1 DFQATT and CDR2 SNEGSKA (reference sequence). The CDR3 is made up of 14 amino acids. CDR3 nucleotides: TGCAGTGCTGTAGCGGGAGGGCCGCGAGAGACCCAGTACTTC. Translating gives CSAVAGGPRETQYF.

This clonotype was detected a few times. This rearrangement joins TRBV30 to TRBJ1-5, with TRBD1 matching over 7 bases. V lost 5 bases and J lost 7; bases outside the gene matches: 11. The germline CDR1 and CDR2 sequences are GTSNPN and SVGIG (reference sequence). This CDR3 is built from 14 residues. The CDR3 bases are TGTGCCTGGGGGCAAGGTCTCAGGGGGCAGCCCCAGCATTTT. Translation: CAWGQGLRGQPQHF.

This chain uses TRBV6-6 with TRBJ1-1, with no clear D. Deletions cut 2 bases from V and 5 bases from J, with 12 bases between. Germline loops: CDR1 MNHNY, CDR2 SVGAGI (reference sequence). There are 14 residues in the CDR3. The CDR3 DNA is TGTGCCAGCAGTTACATAGCGAGAAGGACTGAAGCTTTCTTT. Protein: CASSYIARRTEAFF.

This clonotype was detected ten times or more. The chain has TRBV2 and TRBJ2-2; tentatively, D is TRBD2 (7 bases). The germline V gene has CDR1 SNHLY and CDR2 FYNNEI. Trimming cost V 6 bases and J 0 bases, with 23 bases left between them. This CDR3 has 19 residues. CDR3 coding DNA: TGTGCCAGCAGCCAAAAAGGGGGGGGGGTGGCAGCGAACACCGGGGAGCTGTTTTTT. The encoded protein is CASSQKGGGVAANTGELFF. Full variable domain (remainder filled in from reference TRBV2 and TRBJ2-2): EPEVTQTPSHQVTQMGQEVILRCVPISNHLYFYWYRQILGQKVEFLVSFYNNEISEKSEIFDDQFSVERPDGSNFTLKIRSTKLEDSAMYFCASSQKGGGVAANTGELFFGEGSRLTVL.

The genes are TRBV18 and TRBJ2-5; 9 bases are shared with TRBD2. The CDR3 length is 16 residues. The germline gives CDR1 KGHSH, CDR2 LQKENI. Trimming removed 3 bases from V and 7 bases from J; junction bases left unmatched: 12. Here the CDR3 DNA reads TGTGCCAGCTCACCCGAAGGCGGGAGGGCCGAAGGGACCCAGTACTTC. Translation: CASSPEGGRAEGTQYF. Based on the CDR3 plus reference TRBV18 and TRBJ2-5, the full variable domain is NAGVMQNPRHLVRRRGQEARLRCSPMKGHSHVYWYRQLPEEGLKFMVYLQKENIIDESGMPKERFSAEFPKEGPSILRIQQVVRGDSAAYFCASSPEGGRAEGTQYFGPGTRLLVL.